This T cell receptor (beta chain) was sequenced in a study of shared clonotypes between healthy human individuals. This clone appeared once. Its antigen is as yet unknown. Germline values: CDR1 MNHEY, CDR2 SMNVEV (reference sequence). The CDR3 has 15 amino acids. Trimming took 5 bases from V and 1 from J; bases not matched to a gene: 7. Produced via immunoSEQ multiplex PCR; TCRdb's table is partial and in-frame only. Of about 530,000 clones in the sample, roughly 95% were seen once. Study outcomes and limitations: The study generally estimated greater richness for naive than memory subsets. Some clonotypes were shared by all four sorted-subset donors, while others were not shared. The non-shared ones had lower generation probabilities than the shared ones.

Material for sequencing was naive CD4+ T cells sorted from blood. Indicated subset: CD45RA+ positively selected. This chain links TRBV27 with TRBJ2-5; TRBD1 matches at 7 bases. The clonotype originates from a woman under 40 in good health. In DNA form, the CDR3 reads TGTGCCAGCAGTCCCCTAGACAGGGCCCAAGAGACCCAGTACTTC. Translation gives CASSPLDRAQETQYF.